These 25 T cell receptor beta chains came from one sample sequenced in a study of T-cell reconstitution after alpha-beta-depleted transplantation in children. The library targeted TCRbeta and was prepared with unique molecular identifiers. Each CDR3 protein gets one entry after TCRdb re-called the PCR reads with MiXCR. Of around 700,000 distinct CDR3 sequences in the sample, about an eighth were seen once. The source material was PBMCs, sampled before TCRalphabeta/CD19-depleted stem cell transplant. The receptors here all came from a girl aged 2 to 9 with congenital amegakaryocytic thrombocytopenia, due to receive a stem cell transplant.

This clonotype was picked up a small number of times. This chain joins TRBV7-9 and TRBJ2-2; 9 bases line up with TRBD1. The J segment lost 0 bases and the V segment lost 5 bases, leaving 4 bases of the junction unmatched. The CDR3 runs 16 residues. Germline V gene data show CDR1 as SEHNR and CDR2 as FQNEAQ (reference sequence). CDR3 in amino acids: CASSARTGANTGELFF. CDR3 in DNA: TGTGCCAGCAGCGCGAGGACAGGGGCGAACACCGGGGAGCTGTTTTTT.

In this sample, this clonotype turned up a few times. This chain joins TRBV7-9 and TRBJ2-7, with TRBD1 identical over 7 bases. V lost 5 bases and J lost 4; bases outside the gene matches: 8. Germline CDR1 is SEHNR and CDR2 is FQNEAQ (reference sequence). The CDR3 totals 14 residues. CDR3 loop: CASSLGTVQYEQYF. The DNA of the CDR3 is TGTGCCAGCAGCCTCGGGACAGTTCAGTACGAGCAGTACTTC.

Comments on this clonotype: A much larger clone lies a single base off, so this may be a read error. This rearrangement joins TRBV12-3 or TRBV12-4 to TRBJ1-1; D not certain. The CDR3 is made up of 15 amino acids. Trimming shortened V by 6 bases and J by 5 bases, and 19 bases separated the two germline ends. The CDR3 coding sequence is TGTGCCAGCAGGCGAAGCGTGGCAGTGGGGACTGAAGCTTTCTTT. Translated, it gives CASRRSVAVGTEAFF.

This clonotype came up once. The CDR3 is CASDRGDGTLDTQYF. The CDR3 bases are TGTGCCAGCGACCGTGGCGACGGGACCTTAGATACGCAGTATTTT. The rearrangement joins TRBV11-2 to TRBJ2-3; TRBD1 or TRBD2 may be the D gene (5 bases each). Germline assignment: CDR1 SGHAT and CDR2 FQNNGV. Trimming removed 8 bases at V and 5 bases at J, with 20 bases between. This CDR3 has 15 amino acids.

This clonotype was counted ten times or more. The chain has TRBV7-9 and TRBJ2-7, with 7 positions matching TRBD1. V dropped 5 bases and J dropped 3; count of bases not matched to a gene: 7. From germline, CDR1 is SEHNR and CDR2 FQNEAQ (reference sequence). The length of the CDR3 is 14 residues. DNA for the CDR3: TGTGCCAGCAGCGAGACAGGGTGGGACTACGAGCAGTACTTC. Encoded protein: CASSETGWDYEQYF.

This clonotype has just a few counts. The chain uses TRBV7-8 and TRBJ2-7; TRBD2 matches at 8 bases. There are 15 residues in the CDR3. Per germline, CDR1 SGHVS and CDR2 FQNEAQ. J gave up 5 bases and V 3 bases, and 9 bases lay outside the gene matches. CDR3 nucleotide sequence: TGTGCCAGCAGCTTTGACGTAGCGGGAATCGACGAGCAGTACTTC. It codes for CASSFDVAGIDEQYF.

The sample holds many counts of this clonotype. The V call is TRBV5-6, the J call TRBJ1-2, with D unresolved. This CDR3 is built from 13 residues. Per the germline V gene, CDR1 is SGHDT and CDR2 is YYEEEE. The V end was cut by 4 bases, the J end by 3 bases, with 10 bases between. The CDR3 loop reads CASSPTWDYGYTF. The DNA for the CDR3 is TGTGCCAGCAGCCCCACCTGGGACTATGGCTACACCTTC.

As concerns this clonotype: A much larger clone sits a single nucleotide away, making a read error possible. The rearrangement joins TRBV5-1 to TRBJ2-1; no firm D call. The germline V and J ends were trimmed by 1 base and 8 bases, with 13 bases remaining between them. The germline V gene has CDR1 SGHRS and CDR2 YFSETQ. The CDR3 length is 14 residues. Here the CDR3 DNA reads TGCGCCAGCAGCTTGATGTTGGTGGATGATGAGCAGTTCTTC. Its protein product is CASSLMLVDDEQFF.

This clonotype was detected many times. The chain couples TRBV24-1 to TRBJ2-1; the D gene is possibly TRBD2 (6 bases). Trimming removed 3 bases from V and 5 bases from J, with 19 bases in between. The CDR3 spans 17 residues. Looked up from germline, CDR1 is KGHDR and CDR2 is SFDVKD. The CDR3 here is CATSDQGRENINNEQFF. CDR3 in DNA: TGTGCCACCAGTGATCAGGGTCGGGAGAATATAAACAATGAGCAGTTCTTC.

This clonotype was counted many times. The rearrangement links TRBV6-1 to TRBJ2-5; D not certain. The length of the CDR3 is 14 residues. CDR1 and CDR2 (germline): MNHNS, SASEGT. The V end lost 4 bases, the J end lost 7 bases, and 16 bases lay between the germline ends. The CDR3 protein is CASSGYVPKGTQYF. Written as DNA, the CDR3 is TGTGCCAGCAGTGGCTACGTTCCGAAGGGGACCCAGTACTTC.

This clonotype has a count of ten or more. V and J are TRBV12-5 and TRBJ2-7; 9 bases are shared with TRBD1. The CDR3 extends over 13 amino acids. Germline trimming cut 6 bases from V and 5 bases from J; bases unmatched to any gene: 5. Germline CDR1 is LGHNT and CDR2 is FRNRAP. The CDR3 nucleotides are TGTGCTAGTGGCCTGGACAGGGGTCACGAGCAGTACTTC. It yields the protein CASGLDRGHEQYF.

This clonotype came up many times. The rearrangement uses TRBV5-1 and TRBJ2-2; TRBD2 aligns across 9 bases. The junction had 7 bases not matched to a gene; V was cut back by 1 base and J by 3 bases. Germline values: CDR1 SGHRS, CDR2 YFSETQ. The CDR3 sequence is 17 residues long. The CDR3: CASSLSVWTSDTGELFF. For the CDR3, the DNA is TGCGCCAGCAGCTTGTCGGTCTGGACTAGCGACACCGGGGAGCTGTTTTTT.

This clonotype occurred many times. The chain carries TRBV29-1 and TRBJ2-1; D may be TRBD2 (7 bases). Germline loops: CDR1 SQVTM, CDR2 ANQGSEA. The CDR3 extends over 15 amino acids. V lost 7 bases to trimming and J lost 7 bases, with 23 bases between them. This CDR3 is CSAERGAGAKNEQFF. CDR3 sequence (DNA): TGCAGCGCTGAGAGGGGGGCGGGAGCGAAAAATGAGCAGTTCTTC.

This clonotype was observed many times. The chain links TRBV7-8 to TRBJ2-5; D gene uncertain. With 7 bases removed from V and 0 bases from J, the gap between germline ends came to 12 bases. Germline loops: CDR1 SGHVS, CDR2 FQNEAQ. The CDR3 length is 14 residues. The CDR3 sequence is CASIGRSNQETQYF. The CDR3 bases are TGTGCCAGCATCGGGCGGAGTAACCAAGAGACCCAGTACTTC.

This clonotype appeared many times. The rearrangement uses TRBV27 and TRBJ1-2, with 7 bases matching TRBD1. The germline V gene encodes CDR1 MNHEY and CDR2 SMNVEV (reference sequence). J was trimmed by 8 bases and V by 4 bases; bases with no gene match: 10. The CDR3 sequence is 14 residues long. The CDR3 DNA follows: TGTGCCAGCAGTTGGGGTGTACAGGGGAGCGGCTACACCTTC. Translating it yields CASSWGVQGSGYTF.

This clonotype has ten or more counts. The gene calls are TRBV20-1 and TRBJ1-1; perhaps TRBD1 as D (5 bases). This CDR3 is 14 amino acids long. Between the trimmed V and J ends, which lost 0 bases and 10 bases, there was a span of 18 bases. Germline CDR1 DFQATT, CDR2 SNEGSKA (reference sequence). This CDR3 reads CSARDPRGSIGAFF. The DNA for the CDR3 is TGCAGTGCTAGAGATCCCCGGGGGAGCATAGGAGCTTTCTTT.

CDR3 loop: CASSISPSGSNEQFF. CDR3 in DNA: TGTGCCAGTAGTATTTCCCCTAGCGGGAGTAATGAGCAGTTCTTC. The rearrangement links TRBV19 to TRBJ2-1; 10 positions agree with TRBD2. The CDR3 sequence is 15 residues long. V gave up 3 bases and J gave up 7 bases; unmatched junction bases: 6. Germline CDR1 is LNHDA and CDR2 is SQIVND (reference sequence).

The chain combines TRBV6-1 with TRBJ1-5; 7 nucleotides line up with TRBD1. This CDR3 has 17 residues. Germline V gene sequence: CDR1 MNHNS, CDR2 SASEGT. The V and J ends lost 6 bases and 0 bases, in that order; junction bases with no gene match: 11. CDR3 DNA sequence: TGTGCCAGCAGCCGTACCGGGACAGTAAATAGCAATCAGCCCCAGCATTTT. Translating gives CASSRTGTVNSNQPQHF.

There are a few counts of this clonotype. The chain recombines TRBV11-2 with TRBJ2-2; perhaps TRBD1 as D (5 bases). Germline CDR1 and CDR2: SGHAT and FQNNGV. The V gene lost 2 bases and the J gene lost 3 bases, with 19 bases spanning the gap. This CDR3 comprises 18 residues. The CDR3 sequence: CASSLRKQDLGHTGELFF. The CDR3 region has the DNA TGTGCCAGCAGCTTAAGGAAACAGGATTTGGGGCACACCGGGGAGCTGTTTTTT.

At least ten counts were recorded for this clonotype. This chain connects TRBV20-1 to TRBJ2-7; either TRBD1 or TRBD2 may supply D (5 bases each). CDR1 DFQATT and CDR2 SNEGSKA come from the germline V gene (reference sequence). The V end was cut by 6 bases, the J end by 2 bases, with 17 bases between. This CDR3 region has 14 residues. The CDR3 coding sequence is TGCAGTGCACCAACAGGCAAGAGGGCCTACGAGCAGTACTTC. Its translation: CSAPTGKRAYEQYF.

With regard to this clonotype: This clone may be a read error of a much larger clone one base away. CDR3 nucleotides: TGCAGCGTACGTGAATGGTCTGGGGCCAACGCCCTGACTTTC. It yields the protein CSVREWSGANALTF. This chain uses TRBV29-1 with TRBJ2-6, with a weak D call TRBD1 (5 bases). This CDR3 is built from 14 residues. Germline lookup yields CDR1 SQVTM and CDR2 ANQGSEA.

This chain uses TRBV28 with TRBJ2-1, with D perhaps being TRBD1 or TRBD2 (5 bases each). With 6 bases removed from V and 7 bases from J, the gap between germline ends came to 16 bases. The CDR3 has 14 amino acids. Germline assignment: CDR1 MDHEN and CDR2 SYDVKM. CDR3 coding DNA: TGTGCCAGCAGAGCCCCGGGACCGCAGAATGAGCAGTTCTTC. Translation gives CASRAPGPQNEQFF.

This clonotype was counted a few times. The rearrangement uses TRBV5-5 and TRBJ2-1; D is perhaps TRBD2 (7 bases). The CDR3 consists of 14 residues. Germline values: CDR1 SGHKS, CDR2 YYEKEE (reference sequence). V gave up 4 bases and J gave up 5 bases, with 13 bases separating them. CDR3 bases: TGTGCCAGCAGCCGGGGAGGGGGGAACAATGAGCAGTTCTTC. Translation gives CASSRGGGNNEQFF.

This clonotype was counted ten times or more. This sequence joins TRBV12-3 or TRBV12-4 and TRBJ2-3; D possibly uses TRBD1 or TRBD2 (5 bases each). The CDR3 runs to 16 residues. The V and J ends lost 5 bases and 4 bases respectively, with 19 bases between them. The CDR3: CASSHGQGVRPDTQYF. CDR3 bases: TGTGCCAGCAGTCATGGGCAGGGAGTCCGGCCAGATACGCAGTATTTT.

V usage is TRBV28 and J usage is TRBJ2-5; possible D gene TRBD2, 6 bases. There are 12 residues in the CDR3. V shed 5 bases and J shed 5 bases, with 9 bases lying between them. Looked up from germline, CDR1 is MDHEN and CDR2 is SYDVKM. CDR3 DNA sequence: TGTGCCAGCAGTGGACTACACGAGACCCAGTACTTC. It translates to CASSGLHETQYF.